This T cell receptor beta chain came from a study of T cells after yellow fever vaccination. TCRdb recomputed calls from the 5' RACE reads with MiXCR, one row per CDR3 protein. Of 300,000 to 350,000 distinct CDR3 sequences in the sample, 3% to 4.5% are singletons; the top ten hold roughly 24%. There are many counts of this clonotype. What it recognizes is unknown. Study outcomes and limitations: The booster response re-showed most primary clones: 96% CD4, 88% CD8.

The CDR3 has 14 residues. Germline CDR1 reads LGHNA; CDR2 reads YSLEER. Trimming took off 2 bases at V and 1 base at J, with 8 bases between the two ends. The TCR originated in a man younger than 35 who received the YFV17D yellow fever vaccine. The chain recombines TRBV4-3 with TRBJ1-1; D is unresolved. The sequenced sample was PBMCs, obtained 5 days after the yellow fever booster vaccination. CDR3 DNA sequence: TGCGCCAGCAGCCAACAGCCGGGGAACACTGAAGCTTTCTTT. Protein: CASSQQPGNTEAFF.